Sequencing of this T cell receptor (beta chain) was carried out in a study of blood T cells in healthy people across ages (dated by TCRdb to the mid-2010s). Study-level background: In model experiments, template switching captured about one uniquely barcoded TCR beta cDNA molecule for every two T cells. The study measured age-related changes in TCR beta repertoire diversity using deep sequencing normalized with unique cDNA molecular identifiers. Four age groups were formed from the donors: young (average about 15 years), middle-aged (approximately 39), aged (around 68) and long-lived (82). To avoid experimental bias, donors of different ages were distributed randomly across sequencing lanes. Using the same blood draw, the study looked at two additional independent replicas of 1 million unique cDNA reads for two donors, one aged 18 to 30 and the other aged 80 or older.

The donors were under 40 Caucasian individuals from Russia, aged roughly 6 to 90 years, who were systemically healthy. Each donor gave 9 to 10 milliliters of peripheral blood, collected into EDTA-treated Vacutainer tubes. Ficoll-Paque density-gradient centrifugation was used to isolate PBMCs, with at least 7 million per sample. Trizol reagent was used to extract total RNA from PBMCs, with at least 6 micrograms per sample. The percentages of naive CD45RAhigh/CD27high T cells were determined by flow cytometry on a PBMC aliquot from every donor. Library preparation was by 5' RACE. The data were produced on an Illumina HiSeq 2500. A second roughly 6 to 11 cycle PCR used a sample-barcoded 5' primer and a J-beta primer mix. A unique molecular identifier was introduced onto each TCR beta cDNA molecule by a template-switch 5' adaptor carrying 12 random nucleotides. Each sample yielded at least 2.5 million CDR3-containing paired-end reads. First-strand cDNA synthesis was performed from all RNA using the Mint cDNA synthesis kit, with priming by a TRBC-specific oligonucleotide. Following uracil-DNA glycosylase treatment, all cDNA underwent a first 18-cycle PCR with the universal primers M1SS and BC2_uni_R. The source study handled its data this way. Each sample was normalized by randomly selecting 1 million high-quality reads, each carrying a distinct molecular identifier. Instead of being binned into consensus sequences, reads with shared molecular identifiers were discarded. MiTCR, set to a Q25 quality threshold and the strictest error-elimination algorithm, was used for CDR3 identification, clonotype clustering and error correction. A nonparametric unseen species model using Euler transformation provided a lower-bound estimate of total TCR beta diversity. In-frame beta chains were kept once TCRdb had trimmed the public reads at Q25 with fastp and called clones with MiXCR. CDR3 protein sequences are deduplicated, and each keeps its most common genes and DNA. The V and J calls here are based on TCRdb, not the publication. The sample table shows about 2 million distinct CDR3 sequences, and approximately 50% are seen once. The ten largest account for around 2.1% of the sample.

Points on this clonotype: What antigen it recognizes has not been identified. One base away there is no much larger clone; base qualities are not given.

Broad study findings and their caveats: Total diversity estimates from one million sequenced T cells were considered lower bounds and underestimates. Observed TCR beta diversity per million T cells fell roughly linearly with age, and a significant reduction was already apparent by age approximately 40. Compared with the aged group, the long-lived group had more naive CD4+ T cells, fewer expanded clones and increased TCR diversity, suggesting age selection. Because the CMV infection status of the donors was unknown, age-related changes in expanded clonotypes may potentially have been confounded. A strong correlation was found between observed TCR beta diversity and the percentage of naive T cells measured by flow cytometry. Because profiling used bulk unsorted PBMCs, naive and antigen-experienced compartments could not be compared conclusively.

The receptor's source is a woman aged 40 to 49 in good health. The sequencing sample was made of blood.

The CDR3 here reads CASSVGLAGTDEQFF. The DNA is as follows: TGTGCCAGCAGCGTGGGACTAGCGGGAACAGATGAGCAGTTCTTC. The chain couples TRBV9 to TRBJ2-1, and TRBD2 aligns with 13 junction nucleotides. V is cut back by 2 bases and J by 8 bases, with 4 bases in the junction unmatched. Taken from cysteine to phenylalanine, the CDR3 has 15 residues. The DNA shown is the 45-base CDR3, in frame from base 1. According to the germline V gene, CDR1 reads SGDLS and CDR2 reads YYNGEE.